Following are 13 T cell receptor beta chains from one sample sequenced in a study of cytomegalovirus exposure and HLA in healthy donors. Repertoires were generated with immunoSEQ multiplex PCR, while TCRdb's copy carries only in-frame clones and drops some. The sample shows about 200,000 clones, around 86% of them seen only once. The source material was PBMCs. These receptors all stem from a woman aged 18-29 years in good health and CMV-seropositive.

In its sample, this clone was seen once. The rearrangement links TRBV7-3 to TRBJ2-5; 8 bases line up with TRBD1. Unmatched junction bases numbered 2, after V lost 4 bases and J lost 4 bases. Germline V gene sequence: CDR1 SGHTA, CDR2 FQGTGA. This CDR3 contains 13 residues. The DNA for the CDR3 is TGTGCCAGCAGCTCAGGACAGGGAGAGACCCAGTACTTC. Its protein product is CASSSGQGETQYF.

This chain links TRBV9 with TRBJ2-1; 10 bases fit TRBD2. Trimming took 3 bases from V and 4 from J; bases not matched to a gene: 4. Germline V gene sequence: CDR1 SGDLS, CDR2 YYNGEE. The CDR3 is 15 residues long. This CDR3 is CASSDLLAGYNEQFF. CDR3 DNA sequence: TGTGCCAGCAGCGACCTACTAGCGGGATACAATGAGCAGTTCTTC.

The chain recombines TRBV27 with TRBJ1-1; D may be TRBD1 (5 bases). Trimming left V 5 bases short and J 3 bases short, with 19 bases between. CDR3 length: 16 amino acids. The germline V gene encodes CDR1 MNHEY and CDR2 SMNVEV (reference sequence). Here the CDR3 reads CASSRPPYRSDTEAFF. The CDR3 DNA reads as TGTGCCAGCAGTCGACCGCCTTACAGGTCTGACACTGAAGCTTTCTTT.

This chain links TRBV28 with TRBJ1-5; no firm D call. CDR1 and CDR2 (germline): MDHEN, SYDVKM. With 0 bases removed from V and 2 bases from J, the gap between germline ends came to 8 bases. The CDR3 covers 15 residues. The DNA of the CDR3 is TGTGCCAGCAGTTTATGGTCGGGAGGCAATCAGCCCCAGCATTTT. Its protein is CASSLWSGGNQPQHF.

The chain employs TRBV15 and TRBJ1-2, with D perhaps TRBD1 (5 bases). The V gene's germline CDR1 is LNHNV and CDR2 YYDKDF (reference sequence). Trimming took off 0 bases at V and 8 bases at J, with 19 bases between the two ends. CDR3 length: 16 residues. The CDR3 loop is CATSRDQRGGHQGYTF. The CDR3 DNA is TGTGCCACCAGCAGAGATCAGAGGGGAGGTCACCAGGGCTACACCTTC.

J is TRBJ2-1 and V is TRBV5-4, with D unclear. Between the trimmed V and J ends, which lost 0 bases and 0 bases, there was a span of 7 bases. This CDR3 has 15 amino acids. Germline V gene sequence: CDR1 SGHNT, CDR2 YYREEE (reference sequence). In DNA, the CDR3 is TGTGCCAGCAGCTTGGGGGCCGGCTCCTACAATGAGCAGTTCTTC. Its translation: CASSLGAGSYNEQFF.

This rearrangement joins TRBV6-4 to TRBJ2-5; 11 bases match TRBD2. The germline V gene encodes CDR1 MRHNA and CDR2 SNTAGT. The CDR3 runs to 15 residues. The J segment lost 5 bases and the V segment lost 7 bases, leaving 9 bases of the junction unmatched. The CDR3 loop is CASTDRLAGKETQYF. The CDR3 region has the DNA TGTGCCAGCACCGACCGACTAGCGGGAAAGGAGACCCAGTACTTC.

Concerning this clone itself: Additional DNA sequences in this sample encode the identical CDR3. V and J are TRBV27 and TRBJ1-2; the D is unclear. The germline gives CDR1 MNHEY, CDR2 SMNVEV (reference sequence). V was pared by 0 bases and J by 4 bases, with 12 bases between. This CDR3 spans 15 amino acids. CDR3 loop: CASSLSTVGGYGYTF. CDR3 bases: TGTGCCAGCAGTTTATCCACAGTGGGAGGCTATGGCTACACCTTC.

V gene TRBV19 combines with J gene TRBJ1-2; 7 positions agree with TRBD1. The germline V gene has CDR1 LNHDA and CDR2 SQIVND (reference sequence). The CDR3 runs to 13 residues. J gave up 5 bases and V 7 bases, and 7 bases lay outside the gene matches. CDR3 nucleotide sequence: TGTGCCAGTACCCTAACAGGGGTGTATGGCTACACCTTC. Amino acid sequence: CASTLTGVYGYTF. Drawing the rest from reference TRBV19 and TRBJ1-2, the complete variable domain is DGGITQSPKYLFRKEGQNVTLSCEQNLNHDAMYWYRQDPGQGLRLIYYSQIVNDFQKGDIAEGYSVSREKKESFPLTVTSAQKNPTAFYLCASTLTGVYGYTFGSGTRLTVV.

The rearrangement uses TRBV7-5 and TRBJ2-4; TRBD2, the table's D call, lacks a check against the DNA. TRBV7-5 is a pseudogene segment. CDR3 size: 16 residues. CDR3 sequence reads: CARSPRGVKDKNIQYF. The CDR3 region has the DNA TGTGCCAGAAGCCCCCGGGGGGTAAAGGACAAAAACATTCAGTACTTC.

This chain connects TRBV7-9 to TRBJ2-7; 7 bases are a match to TRBD1. V gave up 4 bases and J gave up 2 bases; unmatched junction bases: 11. The CDR3 length is 16 residues. The germline CDR1 and CDR2 sequences are SEHNR and FQNEAQ (reference sequence). CDR3 region: CASSSLPGQSTYEQYF. The CDR3 coding sequence is TGTGCCAGCAGCTCATTACCGGGACAGAGTACCTACGAGCAGTACTTC.

V and J are TRBV5-6 and TRBJ2-7; 9 nucleotides agree with TRBD2. The CDR3 is 17 amino acids. Germline V gene sequence: CDR1 SGHDT, CDR2 YYEEEE. V shed 1 base and J 3 bases; nucleotides not matched to a gene: 11. This CDR3 reads CASSLHGLARTGYEQYF. CDR3 DNA: TGTGCCAGCAGCTTGCATGGACTAGCGAGAACTGGCTACGAGCAGTACTTC.

The genes are TRBV15 and TRBJ2-1, with 8 bases identical to TRBD2. CDR1 and CDR2 from the germline V gene are LNHNV and YYDKDF (reference sequence). Unmatched junction bases numbered 9, after V lost 1 base and J lost 7 bases. The CDR3 has 16 amino acids. This chain's CDR3 is CATSRGELAGENEQFF. In DNA form, the CDR3 reads TGTGCCACCAGCAGAGGGGAGCTAGCGGGTGAAAATGAGCAGTTCTTC.